What follows describes a single T cell receptor (beta chain). The record originates from a study of blood T cell repertoires in COVID-19. Study as a whole: The origin of the acute and convalescent COVID-19 samples was the United States, Italy and Spain. T cells, B-cell-depleted T cells, or PBMCs provided the cDNA or gDNA that served as material.

In the original processing: For nucleated cells, counts were estimated from reference gene primer amplification. Here immunoSEQ multiplex PCR was the method, and the copy in TCRdb shows in-frame clones only, minus some. The D gene and trimming were derived from the DNA, and the V and J assignments and clone size from that table. This sample yields hundreds of thousands of clones, of which roughly 84% are seen a single time; 2.1% belongs to the top ten. The sample taken for sequencing was peripheral blood. This sequence originates from a middle-aged woman who had recovered from COVID-19.

DNA of the CDR3: TGTGCCAGCAGTTACGTGGCAACCGATACGCAGTATTTT. It yields the protein CASSYVATDTQYF. V and J are TRBV6-5 and TRBJ2-3; D unresolved. The CDR3 is made up of 13 amino acids. V lost 2 bases and J lost 6, with 9 bases in between. Germline loops: CDR1 MNHEY, CDR2 SVGAGI.